A single sample gave rise to the 28 T cell receptor beta chains below, sequenced in a study of T-cell memory formation after mild COVID-19. TCRdb passed the 5' RACE reads through MiXCR, listing each CDR3 protein once. The sample yields 200,000 to 250,000 distinct CDR3 sequences, roughly 17% seen once. Sequencing input: PBMCs or a T cell subset sorted from them (not recorded which). The receptors were sampled from a man between 18 and 35 years old who had mild COVID-19 (a few samples of this study predate the infection). Cell type and time point are not known.

This clonotype was counted at least ten times. The chain couples TRBV5-6 to TRBJ1-1; D not resolved. The germline gives CDR1 SGHDT, CDR2 YYEEEE. The V end lost 2 bases, the J end lost 2 bases, and 4 bases lay between the germline ends. CDR3 length: 12 amino acids. The CDR3 DNA reads TGTGCCAGCAGCTTCTCTAACACTGAAGCTTTCTTT. Protein: CASSFSNTEAFF.

The genes are TRBV6-2 or TRBV6-3 and TRBJ2-6; the D is unclear. This CDR3 spans 15 amino acids. V lost 5 bases and J lost 2, with 10 bases in between. Germline CDR1 MNHEY, CDR2 SVGEGT. This CDR3 is CASSASVPGANVLTF. As DNA, the CDR3 is TGTGCCAGCAGTGCAAGCGTTCCTGGGGCCAACGTCCTGACTTTC.

This clonotype was recorded a few times. The chain carries TRBV5-1 and TRBJ2-1; 7 bases match TRBD2. The germline V gene has CDR1 SGHRS and CDR2 YFSETQ. CDR3 length equals 14 residues. Trimming took 5 bases from V and 6 from J; bases not matched to a gene: 8. The chain's CDR3 is CASSVPSGGNEQFF. CDR3 DNA sequence: TGCGCCAGCAGTGTTCCTAGCGGTGGCAATGAGCAGTTCTTC.

Only a few counts were recorded for this clonotype. The chain links TRBV12-5 to TRBJ2-3; 11 bases are shared with TRBD2. The V segment lost 5 bases and the J segment 1 base; nucleotides outside the gene matches: 2. Germline values: CDR1 LGHNT, CDR2 FRNRAP. The CDR3 has 15 amino acids. The CDR3 DNA follows: TGTGCTAGTGGTCTGGGACTAGCGGGCACAGATACGCAGTATTTT. Protein sequence: CASGLGLAGTDTQYF.

This clonotype has just a few counts. The chain carries TRBV14 and TRBJ2-5, with TRBD1 matching over 11 bases. The CDR3 sequence is 17 residues long. Trimming at V came to 4 bases and at J to 5 bases, leaving 12 bases not matched to a gene. In germline, CDR1 is SGHDN, CDR2 FVKESK. The CDR3 DNA reads TGTGCCAGCAGCCCCTATCTCCGGACAGGGGGCTTGGAGACCCAGTACTTC. Translation: CASSPYLRTGGLETQYF. The full variable domain, completed using reference TRBV14 and TRBJ2-5, is EAGVTQFPSHSVIEKGQTVTLRCDPISGHDNLYWYRRVMGKEIKFLLHFVKESKQDESGMPNNRFLAERTGGTYSTLKVQPAELEDSGVYFCASSPYLRTGGLETQYFGPGTRLLVL.

This clonotype was detected a few times. V gene TRBV4-3 combines with J gene TRBJ1-6; D unclear. V was trimmed by 1 base and J by 5 bases, leaving 12 bases between them. Germline assignment: CDR1 LGHNA and CDR2 YSLEER. The CDR3 is made up of 16 amino acids. This CDR3 reads CASSQAPGIDNSPLHF. CDR3 nucleotides: TGCGCCAGCAGCCAAGCCCCCGGGATAGATAATTCACCCCTCCACTTT.

The J gene is TRBJ1-1, the V gene TRBV15; D remains unclear. Deletions cut 1 base from V and 4 bases from J, with 4 bases between. The CDR3 loop spans 12 amino acids. Per the germline V gene, CDR1 is LNHNV and CDR2 is YYDKDF (reference sequence). The CDR3 DNA reads TGTGCCACCAGCAGAGTTGGCACTGAAGCTTTCTTT. Protein product: CATSRVGTEAFF.

This clonotype has more than one count but fewer than ten. The rearrangement links TRBV28 to TRBJ2-5; maybe TRBD1 (6 bases). Germline CDR1 is MDHEN and CDR2 is SYDVKM. Trimming took off 5 bases at V and 2 bases at J, with 12 bases between the two ends. The CDR3 runs to 14 residues. CDR3 sequence: CASSPGQSQETQYF. The CDR3 nucleotides read TGTGCCAGCAGTCCGGGACAATCACAAGAGACCCAGTACTTC.

Notes on this clonotype: Sequence at one end of the junction differs from germline and may be a read error. The gene calls are TRBV12-5 and TRBJ2-7, with 7 bases lining up with TRBD1. This CDR3 contains 18 residues. Germline CDR1 and CDR2: LGHNT and FRNRAP. The CDR3 protein is CASGLVLSSDRVSSEQYF. The CDR3 coding sequence is TGTGCTAGTGGTTTGGTACTATCCTCCGACAGGGTATCCTCCGAGCAGTACTTC.

The chain recombines TRBV5-1 with TRBJ2-3, with a possible D match to TRBD1 (6 bases). This CDR3 spans 15 amino acids. CDR1 and CDR2 (germline): SGHRS, YFSETQ. V was shortened by 0 bases and J by 6 bases, with 14 bases between the two germline ends. In DNA form, the CDR3 reads TGCGCCAGCAGCTTGGAGCCAGGGGAATATGATACGCAGTATTTT. Translated: CASSLEPGEYDTQYF.

The gene calls are TRBV18 and TRBJ1-1; D is undetermined. This CDR3 has 16 amino acids. Germline V gives CDR1 KGHSH, CDR2 LQKENI. V lost 4 bases to trimming and J lost 4 bases, with 19 bases between them. The CDR3 DNA sequence: TGTGCCAGCTCACTTAGTTTTGGGGTCCGCGGCACTGAAGCTTTCTTT. Translated, it gives CASSLSFGVRGTEAFF.

This clonotype turned up a few times. The chain links TRBV7-2 to TRBJ2-2, with D perhaps matching TRBD1 (7 bases). Germline lookup yields CDR1 SGHTA and CDR2 FQGNSA. This CDR3 has 15 amino acids. With 5 bases removed from V and 5 bases from J, the gap between germline ends came to 15 bases. The CDR3 protein is CASSLQGGTTGELFF. CDR3 coding DNA: TGTGCCAGCAGCCTGCAGGGGGGAACTACCGGGGAGCTGTTTTTT.

This sequence joins TRBV7-2 and TRBJ1-1; a weak D match, TRBD1 (6 bases). The V end was cut by 7 bases, the J end by 11 bases, with 23 bases between. The CDR3 totals 14 residues. Germline assignment: CDR1 SGHTA and CDR2 FQGNSA. CDR3 residues: CASTGGSSHGVAFF. As DNA, the CDR3 is TGTGCCAGCACCGGGGGCAGCTCCCACGGCGTGGCTTTCTTT.

This clonotype was observed a few times. The chain carries TRBV9 and TRBJ1-1; D is unclear. V was clipped by 0 bases and J by 4 bases, with 7 bases between them. The germline V gene encodes CDR1 SGDLS and CDR2 YYNGEE. CDR3 length: 13 residues. In DNA, the CDR3 is TGTGCCAGCAGCGTAGGAGGGAGCACTGAAGCTTTCTTT. It specifies CASSVGGSTEAFF.

The table lists this clonotype with a few counts. The chain employs TRBV20-1 and TRBJ1-1; no definite D call. The CDR3 loop spans 12 amino acids. Germline values: CDR1 DFQATT, CDR2 SNEGSKA (reference sequence). The V and J ends lost 5 bases and 4 bases respectively, with 11 bases between them. The DNA of the CDR3 is TGCAGTGCTTCGACCCGGGGCACTGAAGCTTTCTTT. As protein: CSASTRGTEAFF.

The sample holds a few counts of this clonotype. V gene TRBV5-1 combines with J gene TRBJ1-1, with 7 nucleotides matching TRBD1. CDR3 length: 13 amino acids. Germline loops: CDR1 SGHRS, CDR2 YFSETQ. Germline trimming cut 4 bases from V and 5 bases from J; bases unmatched to any gene: 5. The DNA for the CDR3 is TGCGCCAGCAGCACAGGGGAGTGGACTGAAGCTTTCTTT. It encodes CASSTGEWTEAFF.

This clonotype was picked up a small number of times. This chain joins TRBV12-3 or TRBV12-4 and TRBJ2-1, with 8 bases lining up with TRBD2. Trimming at V came to 8 bases and at J to 4 bases, leaving 10 bases not matched to a gene. This CDR3 comprises 15 residues. The CDR3 DNA sequence: TGTGCCAGCTCTAGCGCGGTAGCGGGGTACAATGAGCAGTTCTTC. Its protein product is CASSSAVAGYNEQFF.

This clonotype was seen repeatedly, ten times or more. This rearrangement joins TRBV11-2 to TRBJ1-2; D is unclear. CDR3 length: 16 amino acids. The V gene lost 5 bases and the J gene lost 0 bases, with 16 bases spanning the gap. The germline gives CDR1 SGHAT, CDR2 FQNNGV. CDR3 DNA: TGTGCCAGCAGCGGCGGCGGCCGGAAGGCTAACTATGGCTACACCTTC. Its translation: CASSGGGRKANYGYTF.

This clonotype was recorded many times. The J gene is TRBJ2-2, the V gene TRBV20-1; a possible D gene is TRBD2 (5 bases). Germline CDR1 and CDR2: DFQATT and SNEGSKA (reference sequence). The CDR3 runs 12 residues. The ends were cut back, 7 bases at V and 4 bases at J, with 10 bases in the middle. The CDR3 DNA reads as TGCAGTGTCGCTAGCCCCACCGGGGAGCTGTTTTTT. This sequence encodes CSVASPTGELFF.

This clonotype was found once. V is TRBV12-3 or TRBV12-4 and J is TRBJ2-7; 9 positions agree with TRBD1. Trimming at V came to 5 bases and at J to 3 bases, leaving 5 bases not matched to a gene. The CDR3 extends over 14 amino acids. The CDR3 coding sequence is TGTGCCAGCAGTGTGGGGACAGGGAGCTACGAGCAGTACGTC. Residues: CASSVGTGSYEQYV.

The rearrangement links TRBV7-3 to TRBJ1-2; 9 bases match TRBD1. CDR1 and CDR2 (germline): SGHTA, FQGTGA. V shed 5 bases and J 8 bases; nucleotides not matched to a gene: 6. The CDR3 has 13 amino acids. The CDR3 DNA sequence: TGTGCCAGCAGCCCCGGACAGGGGATGGGCTACACCTTC. Encoded protein: CASSPGQGMGYTF.

In this sample, this clonotype turned up many times. The chain has TRBV23-1 and TRBJ2-2; TRBD1 agrees at 7 bases. TRBV23-1 falls under the ORF class, with uncertain function. The length of the CDR3 is 15 residues. The ends lost 0 bases at V and 5 bases at J; junction bases unmatched: 3. The CDR3 DNA is TGCGCCAGCAGTCAATCCAGGGGGATGACCGGGGAGCTGTTTTTT. Protein: CASSQSRGMTGELFF.

This clonotype was seen a handful of times. The rearrangement links TRBV19 to TRBJ1-1, with D possibly being TRBD1 (6 bases). Germline V gene data show CDR1 as LNHDA and CDR2 as SQIVND (reference sequence). V lost 7 bases to trimming and J lost 1 base, with 7 bases between them. This CDR3 is built from 12 residues. As DNA, the CDR3 is TGTGCCAGTACGGGGGCGAACACTGAAGCTTTCTTT. It yields the protein CASTGANTEAFF. The variable domain in full, with the rest retrieved from reference TRBV19 and TRBJ1-1, is DGGITQSPKYLFRKEGQNVTLSCEQNLNHDAMYWYRQDPGQGLRLIYYSQIVNDFQKGDIAEGYSVSREKKESFPLTVTSAQKNPTAFYLCASTGANTEAFFGQGTRLTVV.

This clonotype showed up just a few times. The CDR3 coding sequence is TGTGCCAGCTCACCCGGCGAGGAATACGAGCAGTACGTC. Protein sequence: CASSPGEEYEQYV. The rearrangement joins TRBV18 to TRBJ2-7, with D unclear. The V gene's germline CDR1 is KGHSH and CDR2 LQKENI. V lost 3 bases and J lost 4, with 10 bases in between. The CDR3 runs to 13 residues.

In this sample, this clonotype turned up a few times. The CDR3 sequence: CASSAQGTQYF. CDR3 in DNA: TGTGCCAGCAGCGCACAGGGTACGCAGTATTTT. This chain uses TRBV3-1 with TRBJ2-3, with D perhaps TRBD1 (6 bases). Trimming took off 5 bases at V and 8 bases at J, with 8 bases between the two ends. This CDR3 spans 11 amino acids. Germline assignment: CDR1 LGHDT and CDR2 YNNKEL (reference sequence).

The chain uses TRBV6-5 and TRBJ1-2; TRBD1 matches at 9 bases. Trimming at V came to 0 bases and at J to 8 bases, leaving 7 bases not matched to a gene. CDR1 and CDR2 from the germline V gene are MNHEY and SVGAGI. The CDR3 totals 15 residues. The CDR3 nucleotides read TGTGCCAGCAGTTACTCGACAGGACAGGGGTGGGGCTACACCTTC. It translates to CASSYSTGQGWGYTF.

The rearrangement joins TRBV29-1 to TRBJ2-3; 7 nucleotides align to TRBD2. Germline values: CDR1 SQVTM, CDR2 ANQGSEA. The CDR3 covers 14 residues. The ends lost 4 bases at V and 0 bases at J; junction bases unmatched: 4. CDR3 sequence (DNA): TGCAGCGTTGGTTTCGGGGGGAGCACAGATACGCAGTATTTT. Residues: CSVGFGGSTDTQYF.

This clonotype was seen only a few times. The CDR3 reads CASSTTGQGSGEQYV. The CDR3 region has the DNA TGTGCCAGCAGCACGACGGGACAGGGATCCGGCGAGCAGTACGTC. The chain recombines TRBV28 with TRBJ2-7; 9 nucleotides align to TRBD1. V trimming: 6 bases; J trimming: 6 bases; junction bases outside the gene matches: 12. Germline values: CDR1 MDHEN, CDR2 SYDVKM. The CDR3 extends over 15 amino acids.